This record covers a single TCR beta chain. The protocol was immunoSEQ multiplex PCR, while the TCRdb copy is restricted to in-frame clones and leaves out a portion. The sample lists around 84,000 clones, 65% to 85% occurring once. Germline CDR1 is SGHTA and CDR2 is FQGNSA. The CDR3 runs to 14 residues. Trimming pared 5 bases from V and 7 bases from J, leaving 17 bases between. The entry originates in a study of ipilimumab plus nivolumab after autologous stem cell transplantation. The sequenced sample was PBMCs, obtained in a trial of ipilimumab plus nivolumab as post-transplant consolidation. This sequence was found in a male donor with diffuse large B-cell lymphoma. The chain couples TRBV7-2 to TRBJ1-1; maybe TRBD1 (5 bases). The CDR3 nucleotides are TGTGCCAGCAGCCGTCCCGGTGGGGGGGGTGAAGCTTTCTTT. Its translation: CASSRPGGGGEAFF.